These 14 T cell receptor beta chains share one sample of origin, sequenced in a study of blood T cell repertoires in COVID-19. Generated by immunoSEQ multiplex PCR, the TCRdb table keeps only in-frame clones and is missing some. The sample includes over 80,000 clones, 88% of them seen just once. The sample taken for sequencing was peripheral blood. These TCRs come from a man in his sixties or seventies with acute or convalescent COVID-19.

This rearrangement joins TRBV5-1 to TRBJ2-7, with 7 bases identical to TRBD2. The CDR3 is 10 amino acids. Germline values: CDR1 SGHRS, CDR2 YFSETQ. V dropped 9 bases and J dropped 7; count of bases not matched to a gene: 4. The CDR3 region is CANRAGEQYF. In DNA form, the CDR3 reads TGCGCCAATCGAGCGGGGGAGCAGTACTTC. The complete variable domain, with remaining parts taken from reference TRBV5-1 and TRBJ2-7, reads KAGVTQTPRYLIKTRGQQVTLSCSPISGHRSVSWYQQTPGQGLQFLFEYFSETQRNKGNFPGRFSGRQFSNSRSEMNVSTLELGDSALYLCANRAGEQYFGPGTRLTVT.

This clone was detected once. The J gene is TRBJ1-2, the V gene TRBV9; 12 bases are shared with TRBD1. Germline-derived CDR1 and CDR2 are SGDLS and YYNGEE. V was clipped by 0 bases and J by 7 bases; unmatched bases: 4. The CDR3 runs 15 residues. The CDR3 sequence: CASSVEGQGAFGYTF. CDR3 in DNA: TGTGCCAGCAGCGTAGAGGGACAGGGGGCGTTTGGCTACACCTTC.

The genes are TRBV7-2 and TRBJ2-1, with TRBD1 matching over 9 bases. From germline, CDR1 is SGHTA and CDR2 FQGNSA. The V segment lost 1 base and the J segment 7 bases; nucleotides outside the gene matches: 14. CDR3 length: 18 amino acids. CDR3 region: CASSLVVSGTGTRNEQFF. Here the CDR3 DNA reads TGTGCCAGCAGCTTAGTAGTCTCGGGGACAGGGACTCGTAATGAGCAGTTCTTC. Together with reference TRBV7-2 and TRBJ2-1, the CDR3 gives the full variable domain: GAGVSQSPSNKVTEKGKDVELRCDPISGHTALYWYRQSLGQGLEFLIYFQGNSAPDKSGLPSDRFSAERTGGSVSTLTIQRTQQEDSAVYLCASSLVVSGTGTRNEQFFGPGTRLTVL.

This clone was recorded once. The chain has TRBV5-4 and TRBJ1-2; possibly TRBD1 for D (6 bases). Between the trimmed V and J ends, which lost 1 base and 5 bases, there was a span of 15 bases. The CDR3 is 15 residues long. Germline V gives CDR1 SGHNT, CDR2 YYREEE (reference sequence). The CDR3 protein is CASSLSGGGVYGYTF. CDR3 nucleotides: TGTGCCAGCAGCTTGAGTGGGGGCGGTGTTTATGGCTACACCTTC.

This chain links TRBV4-1 with TRBJ2-2; possible D gene TRBD2, 5 bases. Germline CDR1 MGHRA, CDR2 YSYEKL. V was cut by 4 bases and J by 7 bases, with 16 bases left in between. There are 15 residues in the CDR3. The CDR3 spells CASSPRGSDGGELFF. DNA for the CDR3: TGCGCCAGCAGCCCCCGGGGTAGTGACGGCGGGGAGCTGTTTTTT.

The chain joins TRBV6-5 to TRBJ1-1; possibly TRBD1 for D (5 bases). Trimming stripped 6 bases from V and 1 base from J, with 12 bases between. Per the germline V gene, CDR1 is MNHEY and CDR2 is SVGAGI. The CDR3 runs 14 residues. CDR3 in DNA: TGTGCCAGCAGCCGTCCGGACAAGAACACTGAAGCTTTCTTT. Translated, it gives CASSRPDKNTEAFF.

This chain links TRBV6-5 with TRBJ1-1, with a possible D match to TRBD1 (5 bases). V was clipped by 8 bases and J by 1 base, with 14 bases between them. The CDR3 sequence is 14 residues long. Looked up from germline, CDR1 is MNHEY and CDR2 is SVGAGI. The CDR3 sequence: CASSMGLANTEAFF. As DNA, the CDR3 is TGTGCCAGCTCAATGGGGCTCGCGAACACTGAAGCTTTCTTT.

The CDR3 loop reads CASSLGANTEAFF. CDR3 nucleotide sequence: TGTGCCAGCAGCTTGGGGGCGAACACTGAAGCTTTCTTT. This chain uses TRBV5-6 with TRBJ1-1; D is uncertain. Trimming stripped 0 bases from V and 1 base from J, with 4 bases between. The CDR3 consists of 13 residues. The germline gives CDR1 SGHDT, CDR2 YYEEEE.

The chain combines TRBV3-1 (or the pseudogene TRBV3-2) with TRBJ2-7; 9 bases are a match to TRBD1. Germline loops: CDR1 LGHDT, CDR2 YNNKEL (reference sequence). Germline trimming cut 6 bases from V and 6 bases from J; bases unmatched to any gene: 6. The CDR3 totals 13 residues. This CDR3 reads CASRLGQGSEQYF. In nucleotides, the CDR3 is TGTGCCAGCAGACTGGGACAGGGAAGCGAGCAGTACTTC.

The chain carries TRBV7-3 and TRBJ1-5, with TRBD1 matching over 7 bases. The J segment lost 7 bases and the V segment lost 5 bases, leaving 23 bases of the junction unmatched. This CDR3 has 19 residues. CDR1 is SGHTA, CDR2 FQGTGA, per germline. The DNA for the CDR3 is TGTGCCAGCAGCCAGCATGGAACAGGGGATCGTCCCCAAAGACAGCCCCAGCATTTT. Translation gives CASSQHGTGDRPQRQPQHF. The whole variable domain, remainder taken from reference TRBV7-3 and TRBJ1-5, is GAGVSQTPSNKVTEKGKYVELRCDPISGHTALYWYRQSLGQGPEFLIYFQGTGAADDSGLPNDRFFAVRPEGSVSTLKIQRTERGDSAVYLCASSQHGTGDRPQRQPQHFGDGTRLSIL.

This chain links TRBV5-1 with TRBJ1-2, with D possibly TRBD1 on 5 matching bases. CDR1 and CDR2 (germline): SGHRS, YFSETQ. The CDR3 is made up of 13 amino acids. Trimming removed 4 bases at V and 7 bases at J, with 14 bases between. The CDR3 protein is CASSHDSAAGYTF. CDR3 bases: TGCGCCAGCAGCCATGACAGCGCGGCTGGCTACACCTTC.

The rearrangement links TRBV7-9 to TRBJ2-1; 10 bases agree with TRBD2. Germline loops: CDR1 SEHNR, CDR2 FQNEAQ (reference sequence). This CDR3 contains 15 residues. Unmatched junction bases numbered 15, after V lost 5 bases and J lost 14 bases. The CDR3 region has the DNA TGTGCCAGCAGCATGGGGACTAGCGTTCTTCTCCCCAAGTTCTTC. This translates into CASSMGTSVLLPKFF.

The gene calls are TRBV5-4 and TRBJ1-6; 11 nucleotides match TRBD1. Germline-derived CDR1 and CDR2 are SGHNT and YYREEE (reference sequence). There are 15 residues in the CDR3. J was trimmed by 9 bases and V by 2 bases; bases with no gene match: 4. DNA for the CDR3: TGTGCCAGCAGCTTACCGGACAGGGGGCGTTCACCCCTCCACTTT. Its protein is CASSLPDRGRSPLHF.

J is TRBJ1-1 and V is TRBV4-3; 7 positions match TRBD1. Germline V gene lookup returns CDR1 LGHNA and CDR2 YSLEER. Unmatched junction bases numbered 4, after V lost 0 bases and J lost 0 bases. CDR3 length: 16 amino acids. CDR3 coding DNA: TGCGCCAGCAGCCAAGATCACGGACAGGTGAACACTGAAGCTTTCTTT. This gives the protein CASSQDHGQVNTEAFF.